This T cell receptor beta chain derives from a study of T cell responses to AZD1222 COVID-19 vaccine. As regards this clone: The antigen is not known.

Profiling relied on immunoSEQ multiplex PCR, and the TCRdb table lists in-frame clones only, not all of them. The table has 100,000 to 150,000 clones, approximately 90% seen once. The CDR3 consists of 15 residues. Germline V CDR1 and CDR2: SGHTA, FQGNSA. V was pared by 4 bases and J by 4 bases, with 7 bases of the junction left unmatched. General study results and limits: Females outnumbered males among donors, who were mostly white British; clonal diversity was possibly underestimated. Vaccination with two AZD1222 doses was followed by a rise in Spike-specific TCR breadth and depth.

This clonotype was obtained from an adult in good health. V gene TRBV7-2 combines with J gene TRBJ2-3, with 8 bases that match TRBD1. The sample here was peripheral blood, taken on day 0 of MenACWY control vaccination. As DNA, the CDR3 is TGTGCCAGCAGCTCCCAAGCGACAGGGGCAGATACGCAGTATTTT. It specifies CASSSQATGADTQYF.